What follows are 30 T cell receptor beta chains derived from one specimen sequenced in a study of blood T cell repertoires in COVID-19. The table came from immunoSEQ multiplex PCR; TCRdb's copy has only in-frame clones and leaves some out. This table has 100,000 or so clones, around four fifths appearing once. The sample consisted of peripheral blood. The receptor source for this set is a woman between 65 and 79 years old with active or convalescent COVID-19.

The chain recombines TRBV5-1 with TRBJ1-2; 9 nucleotides line up with TRBD1. V shed 5 bases and J 4 bases; nucleotides not matched to a gene: 3. Germline V gene data show CDR1 as SGHRS and CDR2 as YFSETQ. CDR3 length: 13 residues. CDR3 residues: CASSSQGAYGYTF. The CDR3, as DNA: TGCGCCAGCAGTTCACAGGGGGCCTATGGCTACACCTTC. The variable domain in full, completed from reference TRBV5-1 and TRBJ1-2, reads KAGVTQTPRYLIKTRGQQVTLSCSPISGHRSVSWYQQTPGQGLQFLFEYFSETQRNKGNFPGRFSGRQFSNSRSEMNVSTLELGDSALYLCASSSQGAYGYTFGSGTRLTVV.

The gene calls are TRBV18 and TRBJ1-5, with D possibly TRBD1 on 5 matching bases. Germline values: CDR1 KGHSH, CDR2 LQKENI. CDR3 size: 14 residues. V was trimmed by 3 bases and J by 6 bases, leaving 12 bases between them. The CDR3 bases are TGTGCCAGCTCACCGTGGGGGGACGGTCAGCCCCAGCATTTT. It codes for CASSPWGDGQPQHF.

This rearrangement joins TRBV9 to TRBJ1-3; D remains ambiguous. The V end was cut by 4 bases, the J end by 2 bases, with 10 bases between. The germline V gene encodes CDR1 SGDLS and CDR2 YYNGEE. This CDR3 region has 14 residues. The DNA of the CDR3 is TGTGCCAGCAGCTCCCGGGTTACTGGAAACACCATATATTTT. It encodes CASSSRVTGNTIYF. The whole variable domain, remainder taken from reference TRBV9 and TRBJ1-3, is DSGVTQTPKHLITATGQRVTLRCSPRSGDLSVYWYQQSLDQGLQFLIQYYNGEERAKGNILERFSAQQFPDLHSELNLSSLELGDSALYFCASSSRVTGNTIYFGEGSWLTVV.

This clone was counted only a few times. The rearrangement uses TRBV25-1 and TRBJ2-7; tentative D call: TRBD1 (5 bases). The CDR3 is 17 residues long. Germline V gives CDR1 MGHDK, CDR2 SYGVNS. The ends were cut back, 6 bases at V and 3 bases at J, with 24 bases in the middle. The CDR3 DNA follows: TGTGCCAGCAGCCACTTCGGGCAGGGTAGAATGGGCTACGAGCAGTACTTC. Amino acid sequence: CASSHFGQGRMGYEQYF.

The CDR3 loop reads CASSQDHGGGAGGTQYF. The DNA of the CDR3 is TGTGCCAGCAGCCAAGATCATGGCGGGGGGGCCGGAGGTACGCAGTATTTT. V gene TRBV3-1 (or the pseudogene TRBV3-2) combines with J gene TRBJ2-3; 9 positions agree with TRBD2. The ends lost 0 bases at V and 8 bases at J; junction bases unmatched: 12. Germline lookup yields CDR1 LGHDT and CDR2 YNNKEL (reference sequence). This CDR3 has 17 amino acids.

This CDR3 is CASSQVGRGTDTQYF. In nucleotides, the CDR3 is TGCGCCAGCAGCCAAGTAGGTAGGGGGACAGATACGCAGTATTTT. The chain carries TRBV4-1 and TRBJ2-3; D might be TRBD1 (6 bases). In germline, CDR1 is MGHRA, CDR2 YSYEKL. The CDR3 spans 15 residues. The V gene lost 1 base and the J gene lost 3 bases, with 11 bases spanning the gap.

The V call is TRBV28, the J call TRBJ1-5; D possibly corresponds to TRBD1 (5 bases). Germline loops: CDR1 MDHEN, CDR2 SYDVKM. V gave up 6 bases and J gave up 8 bases, with 17 bases separating them. CDR3 length equals 14 residues. CDR3 nucleotide sequence: TGTGCCAGCAGCCCGGGTGGGGGGTCAAAGCCCCAGCATTTT. Protein product: CASSPGGGSKPQHF.

This clone has a single count. The rearrangement links TRBV19 to TRBJ1-1, with D perhaps TRBD1 (5 bases). This CDR3 comprises 14 residues. Deletions cut 5 bases from V and 5 bases from J, with 15 bases between. CDR1 and CDR2 from the germline V gene are LNHDA and SQIVND (reference sequence). CDR3 loop: CASSGGSRVTEAFF. In nucleotides, the CDR3 is TGTGCCAGTAGTGGGGGGAGCAGGGTGACTGAAGCTTTCTTT.

This clone was seen only once. This chain uses TRBV2 with TRBJ2-5; tentative D call: TRBD1 (7 bases). There are 14 residues in the CDR3. Germline loops: CDR1 SNHLY, CDR2 FYNNEI. Trimming pared 6 bases from V and 5 bases from J, leaving 16 bases between. The CDR3 sequence is CASRGDSGWETQYF. In DNA, the CDR3 is TGTGCCAGCAGGGGGGACAGCGGGTGGGAGACCCAGTACTTC. Combining the CDR3 with reference TRBV2 and TRBJ2-5 gives the whole variable domain EPEVTQTPSHQVTQMGQEVILRCVPISNHLYFYWYRQILGQKVEFLVSFYNNEISEKSEIFDDQFSVERPDGSNFTLKIRSTKLEDSAMYFCASRGDSGWETQYFGPGTRLLVL.

This chain uses TRBV11-2 with TRBJ1-2, with TRBD1 matching over 7 bases. CDR3 length: 15 amino acids. After removal of 5 bases from V and 8 bases from J, the junction contained 14 bases not matched to a gene. Germline V gene sequence: CDR1 SGHAT, CDR2 FQNNGV. In nucleotides, the CDR3 is TGTGCCAGCAGCCCTCTAACAGGGGCCCAGGCGGGCTACACCTTC. Encoded protein: CASSPLTGAQAGYTF.

This chain uses TRBV5-1 with TRBJ1-6; D may be TRBD1 (5 bases). The V gene's germline CDR1 is SGHRS and CDR2 YFSETQ. The V gene lost 0 bases and the J gene lost 5 bases, with 6 bases spanning the gap. This CDR3 spans 14 amino acids. The CDR3 DNA sequence: TGCGCCAGCAGCTTGGAGGGGAATAATTCACCCCTCCACTTT. Residues: CASSLEGNNSPLHF.

The chain uses TRBV2 and TRBJ2-3; 8 bases are a match to TRBD2. The J segment lost 4 bases and the V segment lost 6 bases, leaving 9 bases of the junction unmatched. CDR1 SNHLY and CDR2 FYNNEI come from the germline V gene. This CDR3 comprises 15 residues. Here the CDR3 DNA reads TGTGCCAGCAGCCGGCCGGGGGGGGAAGCAGATACGCAGTATTTT. Amino acids: CASSRPGGEADTQYF.

This clone was counted once. The rearrangement links TRBV2 to TRBJ1-1; TRBD1 might be the D (5 bases). Germline assignment: CDR1 SNHLY and CDR2 FYNNEI. CDR3 size: 13 residues. Trimming took 11 bases from V and 2 from J, leaving 15 bases between them. CDR3 residues: CASYLRVNTEAFF. The CDR3 DNA reads as TGTGCCTCTTATCTCAGGGTAAACACTGAAGCTTTCTTT.

This chain connects TRBV7-2 to TRBJ1-1, with D uncertain. The CDR3 consists of 14 residues. Between the trimmed V and J ends, which lost 4 bases and 0 bases, there was a span of 9 bases. In germline, CDR1 is SGHTA, CDR2 FQGNSA. The CDR3 reads CASSWSHMNTEAFF. CDR3 DNA: TGTGCCAGCAGCTGGTCACATATGAACACTGAAGCTTTCTTT.

This sequence joins TRBV21-1 and TRBJ1-5; the table gives TRBD1 as D, unverified against the DNA. TRBV21-1 is recorded as a pseudogene. The CDR3 is made up of 20 amino acids. The CDR3 region is CASSNWGTGDTHYSNQPQHF. The DNA for the CDR3 is TGTGCCAGCAGCAATTGGGGGACCGGGGACACGCACTATAGCAATCAGCCCCAGCATTTT.

This rearrangement joins TRBV9 to TRBJ1-1; 7 bases agree with TRBD1. The germline CDR1 and CDR2 sequences are SGDLS and YYNGEE. The length of the CDR3 is 14 residues. V trimming: 3 bases; J trimming: 5 bases; junction bases outside the gene matches: 7. The CDR3 is CASSAQGSGTEAFF. Here the CDR3 DNA reads TGTGCCAGCAGCGCACAGGGGTCTGGAACTGAAGCTTTCTTT.

V and J are TRBV7-2 and TRBJ2-2; 7 nucleotides line up with TRBD2. Per germline, CDR1 SGHTA and CDR2 FQGNSA. The CDR3 runs 16 residues. V shed 5 bases and J 4 bases; nucleotides not matched to a gene: 10. CDR3 in amino acids: CASSLQRDPRTGELFF. CDR3 in DNA: TGTGCCAGCAGCCTCCAGCGGGACCCACGCACCGGGGAGCTGTTTTTT.

The chain links TRBV2 to TRBJ2-1; 12 bases map to TRBD2. The germline V gene has CDR1 SNHLY and CDR2 FYNNEI. The CDR3 is made up of 18 amino acids. V was clipped by 8 bases and J by 4 bases; unmatched bases: 15. CDR3 in DNA: TGTGCCAGCCGGGGGGGGACTAGCGGGTACTTGACGTACAATGAGCAGTTCTTC. It encodes CASRGGTSGYLTYNEQFF.

The rearrangement links TRBV7-2 to TRBJ2-2, with 7 bases fitting TRBD2. In germline, CDR1 is SGHTA, CDR2 FQGNSA. CDR3 length: 16 residues. Trimming removed 5 bases from V and 7 bases from J; junction bases left unmatched: 13. CDR3 coding DNA: TGTGCCAGCAGCGTCCGGGCGGGGGTCGGTTTCGGGGAGCTGTTTTTT. This encodes CASSVRAGVGFGELFF. Full variable domain (missing parts from reference TRBV7-2 and TRBJ2-2): GAGVSQSPSNKVTEKGKDVELRCDPISGHTALYWYRQSLGQGLEFLIYFQGNSAPDKSGLPSDRFSAERTGGSVSTLTIQRTQQEDSAVYLCASSVRAGVGFGELFFGEGSRLTVL.

A single count supports this clone. CDR3 DNA: TGTGCCAGCTCACCAGACACCGAGCGGGGCTACACCTTC. Translating it yields CASSPDTERGYTF. This chain joins TRBV18 and TRBJ1-2; no definite D call. The CDR3 has 13 amino acids. V dropped 2 bases and J dropped 8 bases, with 12 bases sitting between them. Germline loops: CDR1 KGHSH, CDR2 LQKENI.

This chain joins TRBV6-1 and TRBJ1-3; D is undetermined. The germline V gene encodes CDR1 MNHNS and CDR2 SASEGT. The CDR3 sequence is 16 residues long. The V gene lost 4 bases and the J gene lost 1 base, with 14 bases spanning the gap. CDR3: CASSGVNRGSGNTIYF. The CDR3 nucleotides are TGTGCCAGCAGTGGGGTTAACCGGGGTTCTGGAAACACCATATATTTT.

This chain connects TRBV6-1 to TRBJ1-4; D unclear. In germline, CDR1 is MNHNS, CDR2 SASEGT. V was shortened by 2 bases and J by 8 bases, with 15 bases between the two germline ends. The CDR3 is 15 amino acids. CDR3 sequence (DNA): TGTGCCAGCAGTGAATGGTCAGCGGGGAGCGAAAAACTGTTTTTT. Amino acids: CASSEWSAGSEKLFF.

The V gene is TRBV6-2 or TRBV6-3, the J gene TRBJ2-7; 7 bases fit TRBD2. Trimming removed 6 bases from V and 2 bases from J; junction bases left unmatched: 13. CDR1 MNHEY and CDR2 SVGEGT come from the germline V gene. CDR3 length: 16 amino acids. This chain's CDR3 is CASSPPRAGVAYEQYF. DNA of the CDR3: TGTGCCAGCAGCCCTCCCCGGGCGGGGGTTGCCTACGAGCAGTACTTC.

The chain couples TRBV24-1 to TRBJ2-2; 16 bases match TRBD2. The CDR3 runs 20 residues. Trimming cost V 3 bases and J 3 bases; bases outside gene matches: 9. The V gene's germline CDR1 is KGHDR and CDR2 SFDVKD. The CDR3 is CATSDPSGTSGGEYTGELFF. CDR3 bases: TGTGCCACCAGTGATCCCTCCGGGACTAGCGGGGGGGAGTACACCGGGGAGCTGTTTTTT.

V and J are TRBV2 and TRBJ1-2, with 8 bases aligning to TRBD1. V shed 6 bases, J shed 7 bases, and the junction held 13 bases outside the gene matches. The length of the CDR3 is 15 residues. From germline, CDR1 is SNHLY and CDR2 FYNNEI. CDR3 residues: CASSDDRGVRGGYTF. CDR3 sequence (DNA): TGTGCCAGCAGCGATGACAGGGGAGTGCGAGGTGGCTACACCTTC.

The V gene is TRBV18, the J gene TRBJ1-2; D is unclear. V was shortened by 3 bases and J by 3 bases, with 14 bases between the two germline ends. The germline CDR1 and CDR2 sequences are KGHSH and LQKENI. CDR3 length: 15 residues. CDR3 coding DNA: TGTGCCAGCTCACCCGGAGGAGGAGGGTACTATGGCTACACCTTC. Translated, it gives CASSPGGGGYYGYTF.

The chain has TRBV19 and TRBJ1-2; D is undetermined. The V end was cut by 7 bases, the J end by 6 bases, with 18 bases between. The CDR3 spans 14 residues. Germline V CDR1 and CDR2: LNHDA, SQIVND (reference sequence). Written as DNA, the CDR3 is TGTGCCAGTACCCCCAGAGCAGGTCCTGATGGCTACACCTTC. This sequence encodes CASTPRAGPDGYTF.

This rearrangement joins TRBV5-5 to TRBJ2-1, with 10 bases fitting TRBD2. V gave up 0 bases and J gave up 9 bases; unmatched junction bases: 6. This CDR3 is 15 amino acids long. The germline CDR1 and CDR2 sequences are SGHKS and YYEKEE (reference sequence). CDR3 region: CASSLALAGVFEQFF. The CDR3, as DNA: TGTGCCAGCAGCTTGGCGCTAGCGGGGGTTTTTGAGCAGTTCTTC.

The V gene is TRBV7-9, the J gene TRBJ1-2; TRBD1 is a possible D gene (6 bases). V gave up 4 bases and J gave up 8 bases, with 20 bases separating them. Germline assignment: CDR1 SEHNR and CDR2 FQNEAQ (reference sequence). The CDR3 runs to 15 residues. CDR3 loop: CASSSPQGHARGYTF. Here the CDR3 DNA reads TGTGCCAGCAGCTCGCCTCAGGGGCACGCCCGAGGCTACACCTTC.

This clone appeared a few times. The rearrangement links TRBV5-6 to TRBJ2-2, with TRBD2 identical over 13 bases. The V segment lost 2 bases and the J segment 6 bases; nucleotides outside the gene matches: 4. This CDR3 is 16 amino acids long. Germline loops: CDR1 SGHDT, CDR2 YYEEEE. This CDR3 reads CASSFGLAGVPGELFF. The DNA for the CDR3 is TGTGCCAGCAGCTTCGGACTAGCGGGGGTCCCCGGGGAGCTGTTTTTT.